Presented here are 30 T cell receptor beta chains from one specimen sequenced in a study of patients with pleural tuberculosis. TCRdb passed the reads through MiXCR, listing each CDR3 protein once. The data contain around 50,000 distinct CDR3 sequences, about 7.3% of them singletons. All receptors come from a human donor with pleural tuberculosis.

There are many counts of this clonotype. The chain is built from TRBV12-3 or TRBV12-4 and TRBJ2-3, with D tentatively TRBD2 (6 bases). Trimming removed 4 bases at V and 5 bases at J, with 19 bases between. The CDR3 runs to 16 residues. CDR3 region: CASSSISGQTEDTQYF. CDR3 DNA: TGTGCCAGCAGTTCCATTAGCGGCCAGACCGAAGATACGCAGTATTTT.

This clonotype was recorded at least ten times. The chain's CDR3 is CASRGLSSGNNEQFF. In nucleotides, the CDR3 is TGTGCCAGCAGGGGGCTGTCTAGCGGGAATAATGAGCAGTTCTTC. V gene TRBV11-2 combines with J gene TRBJ2-1; 9 bases agree with TRBD2. V was pared by 6 bases and J by 7 bases, with 10 bases of the junction left unmatched. Germline V gene lookup returns CDR1 SGHAT and CDR2 FQNNGV. The length of the CDR3 is 15 residues. The full variable domain, its missing parts supplied by reference TRBV11-2 and TRBJ2-1, is EAGVAQSPRYKIIEKRQSVAFWCNPISGHATLYWYQQILGQGPKLLIQFQNNGVVDDSQLPKDRFSAERLKGVDSTLKIQPAKLEDSAVYLCASRGLSSGNNEQFFGPGTRLTVL.

The chain's CDR3 is CASSSDMWDEQYV. CDR3 DNA sequence: TGTGCCAGCAGCTCGGACATGTGGGACGAGCAGTACGTC. This chain uses TRBV5-6 with TRBJ2-7, with TRBD1 as a possible D gene (5 bases). Trimming left V 3 bases short and J 5 bases short, with 12 bases between. This CDR3 has 13 amino acids. Germline-derived CDR1 and CDR2 are SGHDT and YYEEEE.

The rearrangement uses TRBV18 and TRBJ1-4; D unclear. The CDR3 consists of 18 residues. Trimming left V 6 bases short and J 0 bases short, with 20 bases between. In germline, CDR1 is KGHSH, CDR2 LQKENI. The CDR3 coding sequence is TGTGCCAGCTCTGGCGGAACGGAGGAAACCTCAACTAATGAAAAACTGTTTTTT. It yields the protein CASSGGTEETSTNEKLFF.

This clonotype was seen a handful of times. The chain combines TRBV4-1 with TRBJ2-1; 13 positions match TRBD2. V trimming: 5 bases; J trimming: 8 bases; junction bases outside the gene matches: 6. Looked up from germline, CDR1 is MGHRA and CDR2 is YSYEKL. The CDR3 contains 15 residues. CDR3 DNA: TGCGCCAGCAGCAGGACTAGCGGGAGCAATGATGAGCAGTTCTTC. Translation: CASSRTSGSNDEQFF.

This clonotype was picked up many times. The V call is TRBV28, the J call TRBJ1-1; D may be TRBD1 (5 bases). Trimming left V 3 bases short and J 6 bases short, with 14 bases between. The CDR3 spans 14 residues. Looked up from germline, CDR1 is MDHEN and CDR2 is SYDVKM. The CDR3 bases are TGTGCCAGCAGTTTTGAGGGAGGGGACTCTGAAGCTTTCTTT. It yields the protein CASSFEGGDSEAFF.

This clonotype was detected many times. J is TRBJ1-5 and V is TRBV2; D not resolved. Germline V gene sequence: CDR1 SNHLY, CDR2 FYNNEI. CDR3 length: 13 residues. V shed 2 bases and J shed 9 bases, with 11 bases lying between them. As DNA, the CDR3 is TGTGCCAGCAGTGAAAATTCCCCGGCGCCCCAGCATTTT. Translating it yields CASSENSPAPQHF.

For this clonotype: A read error may explain this, as a much larger clone is one base away. The chain recombines TRBV11-2 with TRBJ1-4, with 9 nucleotides matching TRBD1. Germline V gene sequence: CDR1 SGHAT, CDR2 FQNNGV. This CDR3 has 15 residues. V shed 8 bases, J shed 4 bases, and the junction held 8 bases outside the gene matches. The CDR3 DNA reads as TGTGCCAGCGGTCGGGACAGGGCGAGTAATGAAAAACTGTTTTTT. Residues: CASGRDRASNEKLFF.

About this clonotype itself: One end of the junction fails to match germline, which may point to a read error. This chain links TRBV3-1 with TRBJ2-1; D possibly corresponds to TRBD2 (5 bases). CDR1 is LGHDT and CDR2 is YNNKEL in the germline V gene (reference sequence). The CDR3 extends over 12 amino acids. CDR3 nucleotide sequence: TGTGCCTGCAGCCAAGGTCGGAGGGAGCAGTTCTTC. Amino acids: CACSQGRREQFF.

This clonotype was recorded many times. The V and J genes are TRBV20-1 and TRBJ2-3; 9 bases fit TRBD2. The V gene end was trimmed by 5 bases and the J gene end by 1 base; junction bases not matched to a gene: 7. CDR1 is DFQATT and CDR2 is SNEGSKA in the germline V gene (reference sequence). There are 15 residues in the CDR3. The CDR3 reads CSASPRTSGTDTQYF. The DNA for the CDR3 is TGCAGTGCTTCGCCACGGACTAGCGGCACAGATACGCAGTATTTT.

There are many counts of this clonotype. This chain joins TRBV20-1 and TRBJ2-5; D might be TRBD1 or TRBD2, each matching 5 bases. The CDR3 runs to 12 residues. In germline, CDR1 is DFQATT, CDR2 SNEGSKA (reference sequence). V was cut by 5 bases and J by 5 bases, with 12 bases left in between. CDR3 in amino acids: CSARGTAETQYF. The CDR3 nucleotides are TGCAGTGCTCGAGGGACCGCTGAGACCCAGTACTTC.

The table lists this clonotype with many counts. This sequence joins TRBV11-2 and TRBJ2-3; no definite D call. V dropped 1 base and J dropped 1 base, with 12 bases sitting between them. There are 16 residues in the CDR3. Per germline, CDR1 SGHAT and CDR2 FQNNGV. The CDR3 loop reads CASSLGLNSGTDTQYF. CDR3 bases: TGTGCCAGCAGCTTAGGTCTTAATTCAGGCACAGATACGCAGTATTTT.

This clonotype has at least ten counts. The rearrangement uses TRBV27 and TRBJ2-6; D not resolved. The CDR3 has 12 residues. Germline values: CDR1 MNHEY, CDR2 SMNVEV (reference sequence). The V and J ends lost 9 bases and 2 bases respectively, with 5 bases between them. DNA of the CDR3: TGTGCCAGTCTACCTGGGGCCAACGTCCTGACTTTC. As protein: CASLPGANVLTF.

This clonotype has a count of ten or more. The V and J genes are TRBV6-2 or TRBV6-3 and TRBJ2-2, with D maybe TRBD2 (7 bases). Germline V gene data show CDR1 as MNHEY and CDR2 as SVGEGT. The CDR3 is 12 amino acids. V lost 6 bases, J lost 8 bases, and 10 bases lay in between. CDR3 protein: CASRGGPGELFF. CDR3 bases: TGTGCCAGCAGGGGGGGGCCAGGGGAGCTGTTTTTT.

Turning to this clonotype: A much larger clone differs by one base, so this may be a read error. V is TRBV10-3 and J is TRBJ1-1, with D uncertain. CDR3 length equals 13 residues. V was trimmed by 5 bases and J by 1 base, leaving 8 bases between them. CDR1 ENHRY and CDR2 SYGVKD come from the germline V gene. Here the CDR3 DNA reads TGTGCCATCAGTACACAGAGGAACACTGAAGCTTTCTTT. It yields the protein CAISTQRNTEAFF.

This clonotype was counted between two and nine times. The CDR3 reads CSAGGEAVVRYEQYF. Here the CDR3 DNA reads TGCAGTGCTGGAGGGGAGGCGGTAGTACGCTACGAGCAGTACTTC. The chain combines TRBV20-1 with TRBJ2-7; D is perhaps TRBD2 (6 bases). Per the germline V gene, CDR1 is DFQATT and CDR2 is SNEGSKA (reference sequence). The CDR3 has 15 amino acids. V was cut by 5 bases and J by 3 bases, with 20 bases left in between.

In this sample, this clonotype is medium-sized. V and J are TRBV2 and TRBJ1-1, with 7 bases lining up with TRBD1. Per germline, CDR1 SNHLY and CDR2 FYNNEI. The CDR3 loop spans 15 amino acids. Trimming took 8 bases from V and 5 from J; bases not matched to a gene: 14. CDR3 bases: TGTGCCAGCGGGGGAGGGGGCGCGGAGAGGACTGAAGCTTTCTTT. Translating gives CASGGGGAERTEAFF.

This clonotype was observed many times. This rearrangement joins TRBV2 to TRBJ2-3, with a tentative D call TRBD1 (7 bases). The V end was cut by 4 bases, the J end by 3 bases, with 14 bases between. Germline V gene lookup returns CDR1 SNHLY and CDR2 FYNNEI. This CDR3 contains 15 residues. Written as DNA, the CDR3 is TGTGCCAGCAGTGGATTCAGGGGGAGGACAGATACGCAGTATTTT. It yields the protein CASSGFRGRTDTQYF.

Many counts were recorded for this clonotype. J is TRBJ2-1 and V is TRBV19, with D unresolved. The CDR3 has 12 residues. Trimming took off 3 bases at V and 9 bases at J, with 9 bases between the two ends. CDR1 LNHDA and CDR2 SQIVND come from the germline V gene (reference sequence). CDR3 DNA: TGTGCCAGTAGTATTGACCTTCGTGAGCAGTTCTTC. As protein: CASSIDLREQFF.

This clonotype was picked up a small number of times. The rearrangement joins TRBV11-1 to TRBJ2-7, with D hard to call. The CDR3 consists of 15 residues. The V end was cut by 1 base, the J end by 2 bases, with 12 bases between. The germline CDR1 and CDR2 sequences are SGHAT and FQDESV (reference sequence). Written as DNA, the CDR3 is TGTGCCAGCAGCTTAGGGCGTACTACAACCTACGAGCAGTACTTC. Its translation is CASSLGRTTTYEQYF.

This clonotype was recorded at least ten times. The chain carries TRBV7-1 and TRBJ1-3; D remains ambiguous. TRBV7-1 is an ORF, with its function uncertain. This CDR3 has 16 residues. The ends were cut back, 7 bases at V and 2 bases at J, with 18 bases in the middle. CDR3 sequence reads: CASISTDLYTGNTIYF. In nucleotides, the CDR3 is TGTGCCAGCATCTCGACGGATCTATACACTGGAAACACCATATATTTT.

This clonotype was found many times. V gene TRBV12-3 or TRBV12-4 combines with J gene TRBJ1-5; D call uncertain. The CDR3 is 14 amino acids. V was shortened by 5 bases and J by 4 bases, with 12 bases between the two germline ends. CDR3 sequence: CASSPGRTNQPQHF. The CDR3 DNA follows: TGTGCCAGCAGTCCCGGGAGAACGAATCAGCCCCAGCATTTT.

This clonotype was recorded at least ten times. V is TRBV28 and J is TRBJ2-7, with TRBD1 matching over 10 bases. The germline V gene encodes CDR1 MDHEN and CDR2 SYDVKM. The CDR3 spans 14 residues. The junction had 8 bases not matched to a gene; V was cut back by 6 bases and J by 6 bases. The DNA of the CDR3 is TGTGCCAGCAGCCCGGGACAGGGGTTGTCCGAGCAGTACTTC. Amino acids: CASSPGQGLSEQYF.

The table lists this clonotype with many counts. The gene calls are TRBV6-1 and TRBJ1-2; D is uncertain. Germline V CDR1 and CDR2: MNHNS, SASEGT. The V end was cut by 8 bases, the J end by 9 bases, with 13 bases between. The CDR3 is 11 residues long. CDR3: CASPGFGSYTF. For the CDR3, the DNA is TGTGCCAGCCCCGGATTTGGGAGCTACACCTTC.

This clonotype has a count of ten or more. V is TRBV10-3 and J is TRBJ1-3; D remains unclear. CDR1 and CDR2 from the germline V gene are ENHRY and SYGVKD. Trimming took 9 bases from V and 0 from J, leaving 15 bases between them. This CDR3 spans 15 amino acids. The CDR3: CAILVRGHSGNTIYF. The CDR3, as DNA: TGTGCCATACTCGTAAGAGGCCACTCTGGAAACACCATATATTTT.

The table lists this clonotype with many counts. The genes are TRBV7-8 and TRBJ2-3; TRBD1 might be the D (5 bases). With 1 base removed from V and 8 bases from J, the gap between germline ends came to 7 bases. The length of the CDR3 is 12 residues. Germline V CDR1 and CDR2: SGHVS, FQNEAQ. This chain's CDR3 is CASSLGDSTQYF. The DNA of the CDR3 is TGTGCCAGCAGCTTAGGTGACAGTACGCAGTATTTT.

This clonotype was seen ten or more times. V usage is TRBV19 and J usage is TRBJ1-4, with D perhaps TRBD1 (6 bases). The V end lost 5 bases, the J end lost 7 bases, and 17 bases lay between the germline ends. This CDR3 is built from 15 residues. Germline V gene lookup returns CDR1 LNHDA and CDR2 SQIVND (reference sequence). CDR3 in amino acids: CASSPKTGMGEKLFF. CDR3 sequence (DNA): TGTGCCAGTAGTCCGAAAACAGGGATGGGTGAAAAACTGTTTTTT.

This clonotype was seen many times. This chain joins TRBV7-8 and TRBJ1-4; D gene uncertain. The CDR3 has 12 amino acids. Trimming shortened V by 1 base and J by 7 bases, and 4 bases separated the two germline ends. Germline CDR1 is SGHVS and CDR2 is FQNEAQ. CDR3 sequence: CASSLVGEKLFF. CDR3 bases: TGTGCCAGCAGCTTAGTTGGTGAAAAACTGTTTTTT.

This clonotype was seen ten or more times. V usage is TRBV27 and J usage is TRBJ2-3; D is unresolved. This CDR3 is built from 13 residues. Trimming shortened V by 10 bases and J by 4 bases, and 15 bases separated the two germline ends. Germline assignment: CDR1 MNHEY and CDR2 SMNVEV (reference sequence). The chain's CDR3 is CATRFLGPDTQYF. CDR3 nucleotides: TGTGCCACTCGCTTCCTTGGGCCAGATACGCAGTATTTT.

This chain uses TRBV5-6 with TRBJ1-1; D gene uncertain. CDR1 and CDR2 from the germline V gene are SGHDT and YYEEEE. The CDR3 consists of 12 residues. V lost 3 bases to trimming and J lost 1 base, with 4 bases between them. The CDR3: CASSSANTEAFF. As DNA, the CDR3 is TGTGCCAGCAGCTCAGCGAACACTGAAGCTTTCTTT.